This TCR beta chain was profiled in a study of blood T cell repertoires in COVID-19. Background on the study: The origin of the acute and convalescent COVID-19 samples was the United States, Italy and Spain. T cells, B-cell-depleted T cells, or PBMCs supplied cDNA or gDNA.

The germline V gene has CDR1 ENHRY and CDR2 SYGVKD. Trimming left V 4 bases short and J 8 bases short, with 9 bases between. This CDR3 has 13 residues. Authors' analysis steps: Nucleated cell counts were estimated from reference gene primer amplification. Assay used: immunoSEQ multiplex PCR; TCRdb lists only in-frame clones, some missing. V, J and clone size are taken as reported in that table, and D and trimming were inferred from the DNA itself. This sample has 250,000 or so clones, with 85% to 90% found just once. Sequenced material: peripheral blood. The chain is built from TRBV10-3 and TRBJ1-6; D ambiguous. This clonotype originated in a woman aged 70 to 79 with active or convalescent COVID-19. This CDR3 reads CAISGRQDSPLHF. CDR3 in DNA: TGTGCCATCAGTGGCAGGCAGGATTCACCCCTCCACTTT.